The 19 T cell receptor beta chains presented below share a single source sample, sequenced in a study of lymphopenia after photon versus proton radiotherapy. Profiling relied on immunoSEQ multiplex PCR, and the TCRdb table lists in-frame clones only, not all of them. The sample has 25,000 to 30,000 clones, less than 90% seen once. The specimen comprised peripheral blood, sampled from a patient treated with photon-based radiotherapy. The source is a woman aged 45-65 years with pancreatic cancer.

The rearrangement joins TRBV7-4 to TRBJ2-3; TRBD2 aligns across 8 bases. J was trimmed by 7 bases and V by 2 bases; bases with no gene match: 11. The CDR3 covers 16 residues. Germline-derived CDR1 and CDR2 are SGHVT and SQSDAQ. CDR3: CASSLTGGAKGNTQYF. CDR3 coding DNA: TGTGCCAGCAGCTTAACGGGAGGGGCGAAGGGGAATACGCAGTATTTT.

A few counts support this clone. The chain couples TRBV4-1 to TRBJ1-5; D not resolved. Trimming stripped 1 base from V and 2 bases from J, with 9 bases between. The length of the CDR3 is 15 residues. Germline values: CDR1 MGHRA, CDR2 YSYEKL. The CDR3: CASSQAEGGNQPQHF. CDR3 DNA sequence: TGCGCCAGCAGCCAAGCGGAGGGAGGCAATCAGCCCCAGCATTTT.

This rearrangement joins TRBV7-6 to TRBJ1-1, with 8 bases aligning to TRBD1. The V segment lost 3 bases and the J segment 0 bases; nucleotides outside the gene matches: 3. The CDR3 consists of 15 residues. CDR1 is SGHVS and CDR2 is FNYEAQ in the germline V gene. The DNA for the CDR3 is TGTGCCAGCAGCTTTGCAGGGGGCTTGAACACTGAAGCTTTCTTT. It yields the protein CASSFAGGLNTEAFF.

This clone came up once. The chain has TRBV27 and TRBJ1-1; D remains unclear. CDR1 MNHEY and CDR2 SMNVEV come from the germline V gene (reference sequence). The CDR3 covers 14 residues. V dropped 2 bases and J dropped 0 bases, with 7 bases sitting between them. Here the CDR3 DNA reads TGTGCCAGCAGTTTACGGATCATGAACACTGAAGCTTTCTTT. This codes for CASSLRIMNTEAFF.

The chain is built from TRBV5-4 and TRBJ1-1; a possible D gene is TRBD1 (6 bases). Germline V gives CDR1 SGHNT, CDR2 YYREEE (reference sequence). The V end was cut by 0 bases, the J end by 1 base, with 10 bases between. The CDR3 runs 15 residues. Written as DNA, the CDR3 is TGTGCCAGCAGCTTGGGGGGACACCAGAACACTGAAGCTTTCTTT. Its protein is CASSLGGHQNTEAFF.

This chain connects TRBV5-5 to TRBJ2-5; D is possibly TRBD1 or TRBD2 (5 bases each). The CDR3 spans 15 residues. CDR1 is SGHKS and CDR2 is YYEKEE in the germline V gene (reference sequence). V shed 6 bases and J shed 3 bases, with 18 bases lying between them. The CDR3 loop reads CASTDDWDVEETQYF. DNA for the CDR3: TGTGCCAGCACCGACGATTGGGACGTAGAAGAGACCCAGTACTTC.

The rearrangement joins TRBV4-3 to TRBJ1-1; no definite D call. Germline CDR1 and CDR2: LGHNA and YSLEER. The CDR3 is 13 residues long. Trimming cost V 1 base and J 3 bases, with 6 bases left between them. CDR3 nucleotide sequence: TGCGCCAGCAGCCAAGGAGGGTACACTGAAGCTTTCTTT. Its protein product is CASSQGGYTEAFF.

The rearrangement links TRBV4-3 to TRBJ1-5; 11 bases align to TRBD1. The V and J ends lost 5 bases and 5 bases, in that order; junction bases with no gene match: 11. The CDR3 has 17 amino acids. CDR1 and CDR2 (germline): LGHNA, YSLEER. DNA of the CDR3: TGCGCCAGCAGCGCCAAAAGCTGGACAGGGGGCTATCAGCCCCAGCATTTT. Protein product: CASSAKSWTGGYQPQHF.

The genes are TRBV9 and TRBJ2-7; TRBD2 matches at 8 bases. V trimming: 4 bases; J trimming: 3 bases; junction bases outside the gene matches: 3. In germline, CDR1 is SGDLS, CDR2 YYNGEE. The CDR3 loop spans 13 amino acids. CDR3 nucleotide sequence: TGTGCCAGCAGCTCCGGGAGGGGCTACGAGCAGTACTTC. Its translation is CASSSGRGYEQYF.

The chain couples TRBV29-1 to TRBJ2-7, with D hard to call. The V gene lost 4 bases and the J gene lost 0 bases, with 7 bases spanning the gap. The CDR3 consists of 12 residues. In germline, CDR1 is SQVTM, CDR2 ANQGSEA. The DNA for the CDR3 is TGCAGCGTTGGGCTCAGCTCCTACGAGCAGTACTTC. Translated, it gives CSVGLSSYEQYF.

The chain carries TRBV9 and TRBJ2-3, with 11 nucleotides matching TRBD2. CDR3 length equals 15 residues. Germline lookup yields CDR1 SGDLS and CDR2 YYNGEE. The V and J ends lost 4 bases and 5 bases, in that order; junction bases with no gene match: 6. The CDR3 protein is CASSLSGRALDTQYF. The CDR3 DNA is TGTGCCAGCAGCCTTAGCGGGAGGGCCCTAGATACGCAGTATTTT.

This clone is medium-sized (0.01 to 0.1%) in the sample. The chain combines TRBV2 with TRBJ2-7, with 10 bases lining up with TRBD2. CDR3 length: 12 residues. The germline V gene encodes CDR1 SNHLY and CDR2 FYNNEI. J gave up 4 bases and V 6 bases, and 0 bases lay outside the gene matches. The CDR3 DNA follows: TGTGCCAGCAGGGGACTAGCGTACGAGCAGTACTTC. Its translation is CASRGLAYEQYF.

The chain recombines TRBV7-2 with TRBJ1-1; possibly TRBD1 for D (5 bases). CDR3 length: 15 residues. Germline V gene lookup returns CDR1 SGHTA and CDR2 FQGNSA. Trimming took off 0 bases at V and 4 bases at J, with 12 bases between the two ends. CDR3 nucleotide sequence: TGTGCCAGCAGCTTAGCGCTAGGGACCTCCACTGAAGCTTTCTTT. This translates into CASSLALGTSTEAFF.

This clone was seen a single time. The V and J genes are TRBV11-2 and TRBJ2-1, with TRBD2 identical over 9 bases. The CDR3 length is 15 residues. Per germline, CDR1 SGHAT and CDR2 FQNNGV. The trim removed 5 bases at V and 8 bases at J, leaving 10 bases unmatched. The CDR3 bases are TGTGCCAGCAGCCCCCGACTAGCGGACGACTATGAGCAGTTCTTC. Translating it yields CASSPRLADDYEQFF.

This clone showed up just a few times. The chain couples TRBV10-3 to TRBJ2-7; TRBD2 is a possible D gene (5 bases). The CDR3 has 16 amino acids. The germline V gene encodes CDR1 ENHRY and CDR2 SYGVKD. The V end was cut by 2 bases, the J end by 1 base, with 15 bases between. The CDR3 DNA is TGTGCCATCAGTGAGCCCCGGGATACCTTTTCCTACGAGCAGTACTTC. This gives the protein CAISEPRDTFSYEQYF.

The J gene is TRBJ1-1, the V gene TRBV19, with D unresolved. From germline, CDR1 is LNHDA and CDR2 SQIVND (reference sequence). V lost 8 bases, J lost 5 bases, and 15 bases lay in between. The CDR3 runs 13 residues. The CDR3 region has the DNA TGTGCCAGTGAAGGAGCGAAAAGGACTGAAGCTTTCTTT. Protein: CASEGAKRTEAFF.

The chain uses TRBV29-1 and TRBJ2-7, with 12 nucleotides matching TRBD2. The V and J ends lost 5 bases and 5 bases, in that order; junction bases with no gene match: 7. CDR1 and CDR2 from the germline V gene are SQVTM and ANQGSEA. The CDR3 has 14 residues. CDR3 coding DNA: TGCAGCGTTCGGGAACGGACTAGCGGGGACGAGCAGTACTTC. Translated: CSVRERTSGDEQYF.

Only a few counts were recorded for this clone. The CDR3 DNA sequence: TGTGCCAGCAGTTTTGGTGGGGGAGAGGGAACAGATACGCAGTATTTT. Residues: CASSFGGGEGTDTQYF. The V gene is TRBV28, the J gene TRBJ2-3; either TRBD1 or TRBD2 may fit D (5 bases each). Trimming removed 3 bases from V and 3 bases from J, with 16 bases in between. Germline V gene data show CDR1 as MDHEN and CDR2 as SYDVKM. The CDR3 consists of 16 residues. The full variable domain, with the rest looked up from reference TRBV28 and TRBJ2-3, is DVKVTQSSRYLVKRTGEKVFLECVQDMDHENMFWYRQDPGLGLRLIYFSYDVKMKEKGDIPEGYSVSREKKERFSLILESASTNQTSMYLCASSFGGGEGTDTQYFGPGTRLTVL.

The chain links TRBV15 to TRBJ2-3, with no clear D. Trimming removed 1 base at V and 7 bases at J, with 12 bases between. The CDR3 loop spans 14 amino acids. The germline CDR1 and CDR2 sequences are LNHNV and YYDKDF (reference sequence). For the CDR3, the DNA is TGTGCCACCAGCAGAGCCACGGGCGCGCATACGCAGTATTTT. Protein product: CATSRATGAHTQYF.